Each of the 10 T cell receptor beta chains below was sequenced from the same sample in a study of blood T cell repertoires in COVID-19. The assay was immunoSEQ multiplex PCR, and TCRdb's table has in-frame clones only and misses some. The repertoire includes a few hundred thousand clones, approximately 85% of them detected once, and 4.3% sits in the top ten. What was sequenced was PBMCs or T cells enriched from blood (not recorded which). The receptors shown here come from a woman aged 25 to 45 who had recovered from COVID-19.

The chain is built from TRBV28 and TRBJ2-2; D perhaps matches TRBD2 (5 bases). The CDR3 extends over 11 amino acids. V was pared by 8 bases and J by 5 bases, with 6 bases between. CDR1 is MDHEN and CDR2 is SYDVKM in the germline V gene. DNA for the CDR3: TGTGCCAGCGGGGAGACCGGGGAGCTGTTTTTT. Translating it yields CASGETGELFF.

The chain carries TRBV5-6 and TRBJ1-1; D might be TRBD1 (5 bases). V lost 0 bases to trimming and J lost 0 bases, with 15 bases between them. Looked up from germline, CDR1 is SGHDT and CDR2 is YYEEEE. The CDR3 loop spans 17 amino acids. CDR3 in DNA: TGTGCCAGCAGCTTGGGAGTCGACAGCTCTATGAACACTGAAGCTTTCTTT. It yields the protein CASSLGVDSSMNTEAFF.

The V and J genes are TRBV6-5 and TRBJ1-1, with unresolved D. There are 14 residues in the CDR3. Germline loops: CDR1 MNHEY, CDR2 SVGAGI. Between the trimmed V and J ends, which lost 6 bases and 4 bases, there was a span of 15 bases. CDR3 residues: CASSHAEAGTEAFF. In DNA form, the CDR3 reads TGTGCCAGCAGCCACGCAGAGGCGGGCACTGAAGCTTTCTTT.

The chain recombines TRBV5-1 with TRBJ2-3; D is ambiguous. The CDR3 is 12 amino acids. The germline gives CDR1 SGHRS, CDR2 YFSETQ. V was pared by 4 bases and J by 8 bases, with 11 bases between. CDR3 residues: CASSVLTGTQYF. DNA of the CDR3: TGCGCCAGCAGCGTCCTTACTGGTACGCAGTATTTT.

This clone was seen only a few times. The chain joins TRBV12-3 or TRBV12-4 to TRBJ1-1; 7 nucleotides agree with TRBD1. This CDR3 comprises 13 residues. Trimming removed 6 bases from V and 1 base from J; junction bases left unmatched: 2. Here the CDR3 reads CASSGQENTEAFF. The CDR3 DNA sequence: TGTGCCAGCAGCGGACAGGAGAACACTGAAGCTTTCTTT.

The chain uses TRBV28 and TRBJ1-1; maybe TRBD1 (6 bases). Germline V gene sequence: CDR1 MDHEN, CDR2 SYDVKM. The V and J ends lost 5 bases and 6 bases respectively, with 16 bases between them. This CDR3 is 14 amino acids long. CDR3 amino acids: CASSPLGGEAEAFF. For the CDR3, the DNA is TGTGCCAGCAGTCCGCTAGGGGGGGAAGCTGAAGCTTTCTTT.

The chain is built from TRBV24-1 and TRBJ2-2; D is uncertain. The germline V gene encodes CDR1 KGHDR and CDR2 SFDVKD. CDR3 length: 14 residues. With 9 bases removed from V and 0 bases from J, the gap between germline ends came to 10 bases. In DNA, the CDR3 is TGTGCCACCGGCCGGAGCGCGAACACCGGGGAGCTGTTTTTT. This sequence encodes CATGRSANTGELFF.

The chain joins TRBV24-1 to TRBJ2-3, with 11 bases identical to TRBD2. The length of the CDR3 is 17 residues. V shed 5 bases and J 2 bases; nucleotides not matched to a gene: 8. Germline V gene data show CDR1 as KGHDR and CDR2 as SFDVKD. The CDR3 loop reads CATSVTSGRGPTDTQYF. CDR3 in DNA: TGTGCCACCAGTGTTACTAGCGGGAGAGGACCCACAGATACGCAGTATTTT.

The CDR3 DNA is TGTGCCAGTAAGGTCTACAGCCATAGCAATCAGCCCCAGCATTTT. This translates into CASKVYSHSNQPQHF. This chain uses TRBV19 with TRBJ1-5; no definite D call. The germline CDR1 and CDR2 sequences are LNHDA and SQIVND (reference sequence). This CDR3 contains 15 residues. The ends were cut back, 7 bases at V and 0 bases at J, with 13 bases in the middle.

The rearrangement links TRBV18 to TRBJ2-7; 9 positions agree with TRBD1. The CDR3 sequence is 15 residues long. V shed 0 bases and J 5 bases; nucleotides not matched to a gene: 5. Germline V CDR1 and CDR2: KGHSH, LQKENI. The CDR3 here is CASSPPGQGSNEQYF. CDR3 in DNA: TGTGCCAGCTCACCACCGGGACAGGGATCCAACGAGCAGTACTTC. Full variable domain (missing parts from reference TRBV18 and TRBJ2-7): NAGVMQNPRHLVRRRGQEARLRCSPMKGHSHVYWYRQLPEEGLKFMVYLQKENIIDESGMPKERFSAEFPKEGPSILRIQQVVRGDSAAYFCASSPPGQGSNEQYFGPGTRLTVT.